The 17 T cell receptor beta chains given below trace back to one sample, sequenced in a study of blood T cell repertoires in COVID-19. Data came from immunoSEQ multiplex PCR; TCRdb stores just in-frame clones and leaves some out. The table records approximately 270,000 clones, over 80% of them present only once. The specimen was PBMCs or T cells enriched from blood (not recorded which). These receptors were taken from a woman aged 25 to 39 with acute COVID-19.

The chain recombines TRBV29-1 with TRBJ2-7, with 9 bases lining up with TRBD2. Germline CDR1 SQVTM, CDR2 ANQGSEA. With V trimmed by 4 bases and J by 3 bases, 7 bases remained unmatched. The CDR3 sequence is 14 residues long. This CDR3 reads CSVGSGTSNYEQYF. Here the CDR3 DNA reads TGCAGCGTTGGCTCCGGGACTAGCAACTACGAGCAGTACTTC.

CDR3 DNA: TGTGCCAGCAGCTTAGAACCGGGACAGGGGGCCGGCACTGAAGCTTTCTTT. Its protein is CASSLEPGQGAGTEAFF. The chain employs TRBV13 and TRBJ1-1, with 12 bases matching TRBD1. Germline loops: CDR1 PRHDT, CDR2 FYEKMQ (reference sequence). The CDR3 consists of 17 residues. The trim removed 1 base at V and 4 bases at J, leaving 7 bases unmatched.

The chain carries TRBV28 and TRBJ1-5; no reliable D call. V gave up 6 bases and J gave up 5 bases, with 8 bases separating them. Germline V gene data show CDR1 as MDHEN and CDR2 as SYDVKM. This CDR3 is 12 amino acids long. CDR3 DNA: TGTGCCAGCAGCGGTAGTGATCAGCCCCAGCATTTT. Protein product: CASSGSDQPQHF. Combining the CDR3 with reference TRBV28 and TRBJ1-5 gives the whole variable domain DVKVTQSSRYLVKRTGEKVFLECVQDMDHENMFWYRQDPGLGLRLIYFSYDVKMKEKGDIPEGYSVSREKKERFSLILESASTNQTSMYLCASSGSDQPQHFGDGTRLSIL.

This chain joins TRBV18 and TRBJ2-1, with 9 nucleotides matching TRBD2. V dropped 3 bases and J dropped 8; count of bases not matched to a gene: 14. This CDR3 is built from 17 residues. Germline assignment: CDR1 KGHSH and CDR2 LQKENI. CDR3 nucleotides: TGTGCCAGCTCACCTATGGAGGCTAGCGGGACGAGTTATGAGCAGTTCTTC. This encodes CASSPMEASGTSYEQFF.

The rearrangement joins TRBV9 to TRBJ2-1, with 10 nucleotides matching TRBD2. The CDR3 is 18 amino acids. Per the germline V gene, CDR1 is SGDLS and CDR2 is YYNGEE. V shed 3 bases and J 9 bases; nucleotides not matched to a gene: 18. The CDR3: CASSARPGIVAGGSEQFF. The CDR3, as DNA: TGTGCCAGCAGCGCCCGGCCCGGGATAGTAGCGGGAGGTTCTGAGCAGTTCTTC.

This rearrangement joins TRBV5-5 to TRBJ2-4; the match to TRBD2 covers 7 bases. The germline CDR1 and CDR2 sequences are SGHKS and YYEKEE (reference sequence). Unmatched junction bases numbered 5, after V lost 10 bases and J lost 1 base. The CDR3 sequence is 13 residues long. The CDR3 nucleotides are TGTGCCGCGGGGGATTTGGCCAAAAACATTCAGTACTTC. Translation: CAAGDLAKNIQYF.

The chain employs TRBV25-1 and TRBJ2-1; TRBD2 is a possible D gene (5 bases). V was pared by 3 bases and J by 2 bases, with 11 bases between. CDR1 is MGHDK, CDR2 SYGVNS, per germline. This CDR3 is built from 15 residues. The CDR3 sequence is CASSEWSGTYNEQFF. CDR3 nucleotides: TGTGCCAGCAGTGAGTGGAGCGGCACCTACAATGAGCAGTTCTTC.

The V and J genes are TRBV19 and TRBJ1-2; D is uncertain. Germline V gene data show CDR1 as LNHDA and CDR2 as SQIVND (reference sequence). V shed 3 bases and J shed 6 bases, with 5 bases lying between them. This CDR3 is built from 11 residues. This CDR3 reads CASSMGHGYTF. In nucleotides, the CDR3 is TGTGCCAGTAGTATGGGCCATGGCTACACCTTC.

The J gene is TRBJ2-7, the V gene TRBV9; D gene ambiguous. The CDR3 is made up of 11 amino acids. Trimming pared 3 bases from V and 7 bases from J, leaving 8 bases between. In germline, CDR1 is SGDLS, CDR2 YYNGEE. The CDR3 nucleotides are TGTGCCAGCAGCGCTGGTGAGGAGCAGTACTTC. This sequence encodes CASSAGEEQYF.

The rearrangement uses TRBV27 and TRBJ1-3; D unclear. Germline V gene data show CDR1 as MNHEY and CDR2 as SMNVEV (reference sequence). V was cut by 5 bases and J by 0 bases, with 11 bases left in between. The CDR3 is 15 residues long. The CDR3 nucleotides are TGTGCCAGCAGTCCGTCAATGAGCTCTGGAAACACCATATATTTT. Its translation is CASSPSMSSGNTIYF.

The chain is built from TRBV28 and TRBJ2-3, with D tentatively TRBD1 (5 bases). The CDR3 consists of 15 residues. V lost 3 bases to trimming and J lost 2 bases, with 12 bases between them. The germline gives CDR1 MDHEN, CDR2 SYDVKM. For the CDR3, the DNA is TGTGCCAGCAGTTTCTGGGGCGGTATCACAGATACGCAGTATTTT. Its protein is CASSFWGGITDTQYF.

CDR3 coding DNA: TGTGCCAGCTCACCACCGACAGAACCCTACGAGCAGTACTTC. As protein: CASSPPTEPYEQYF. The V and J genes are TRBV18 and TRBJ2-7; D might be TRBD1 (5 bases). Between the trimmed V and J ends, which lost 0 bases and 2 bases, there was a span of 8 bases. Germline-derived CDR1 and CDR2 are KGHSH and LQKENI. The CDR3 length is 14 residues.

This chain joins TRBV15 and TRBJ1-5; D is unresolved. CDR3 length equals 13 residues. V shed 3 bases and J shed 4 bases, with 7 bases lying between them. CDR1 is LNHNV and CDR2 is YYDKDF in the germline V gene (reference sequence). Here the CDR3 reads CATSRERNQPQHF. The CDR3 coding sequence is TGTGCCACCAGCAGGGAGCGAAATCAGCCCCAGCATTTT.

This chain connects TRBV6-5 to TRBJ1-3; a weak D match, TRBD1 (6 bases). The V gene lost 8 bases and the J gene lost 3 bases, with 14 bases spanning the gap. This CDR3 is built from 14 residues. The germline V gene encodes CDR1 MNHEY and CDR2 SVGAGI. CDR3 bases: TGTGCCAGCGGCGGGGGGGCGGATGGAAACACCATATATTTT. The encoded protein is CASGGGADGNTIYF.

CDR3 coding DNA: TGTGCCAGCAGCTTAGACGCCCTAGCGGGATGGGCCGGGGAGCTGTTTTTT. This gives the protein CASSLDALAGWAGELFF. The chain has TRBV11-3 and TRBJ2-2, with 9 bases matching TRBD2. The CDR3 sequence is 17 residues long. V gave up 0 bases and J gave up 6 bases; unmatched junction bases: 8. The germline V gene has CDR1 SGHNT and CDR2 YENEEA.

This clone was counted a single time. The rearrangement links TRBV2 to TRBJ2-1; TRBD1 is a possible D gene (6 bases). Trimming pared 6 bases from V and 0 bases from J, leaving 15 bases between. This CDR3 comprises 16 residues. CDR1 is SNHLY and CDR2 is FYNNEI in the germline V gene. This chain's CDR3 is CASRVMTGSSYNEQFF. The CDR3 DNA sequence: TGTGCCAGCAGGGTAATGACAGGTAGCTCCTACAATGAGCAGTTCTTC.

This chain links TRBV6-5 with TRBJ1-6, with D possibly matching TRBD1 (5 bases). V was cut by 8 bases and J by 9 bases, with 14 bases left in between. The CDR3 sequence is 13 residues long. Per germline, CDR1 MNHEY and CDR2 SVGAGI. The CDR3 region is CASQRDWLSPLHF. The CDR3 nucleotides are TGTGCCAGCCAAAGGGACTGGCTTTCACCCCTCCACTTT.